This T cell receptor beta chain was profiled in a study of OX40 agonist ivuxolimab in advanced cancers. Study findings and constraints: Antigen specificity remained undetermined for the expanded peripheral T cells.

About this clone: Antigen unknown.

V lost 0 bases, J lost 3 bases, and 6 bases lay in between. CDR1 is MGHRA and CDR2 is YSYEKL in the germline V gene. The CDR3 contains 14 residues. The repertoire was sequenced with immunoSEQ multiplex PCR; TCRdb's copy has only in-frame clones and lacks some. The sample lists 58,000 or so clones, about 85% occurring once. The receptor was isolated from an adult with an advanced solid tumor such as melanoma, head and neck, liver or kidney cancer. V usage is TRBV4-1 and J usage is TRBJ2-1; D is unclear. This specimen was CD4+ or CD8+ T cells sorted from blood, taken in a trial of the OX40 agonist ivuxolimab. The chain's CDR3 is CASSQDTNYNEQFF. Written as DNA, the CDR3 is TGCGCCAGCAGCCAAGATACTAACTACAATGAGCAGTTCTTC.